This entry lists 22 T cell receptor beta chains sequenced from one sample in a study of T-cell reconstitution after alpha-beta-depleted transplantation in children. It was with unique molecular identifiers that the TCRbeta library was prepared. TCRdb re-analysed the PCR reads in MiXCR, keeping a single row per CDR3 protein. The profile shows around 300,000 distinct CDR3 sequences, 9.5% to 13% of them singletons. The sequenced sample was PBMCs, obtained before TCRalphabeta/CD19-depleted stem cell transplant. Every receptor here comes from a boy under two years old with acute myeloid leukemia, due to receive a stem cell transplant.

There are many counts of this clonotype. This chain connects TRBV5-1 to TRBJ2-7, with TRBD1 matching over 7 bases. Germline-derived CDR1 and CDR2 are SGHRS and YFSETQ. CDR3 length equals 16 residues. V dropped 3 bases and J dropped 1; count of bases not matched to a gene: 10. CDR3 DNA sequence: TGCGCCAGCAGCTCCTCCGGGACAGCTGGGTCCTACGAGCAGTACTTC. Its protein is CASSSSGTAGSYEQYF.

This clonotype was detected ten times or more. The J gene is TRBJ2-4, the V gene TRBV5-5; TRBD1 agrees at 8 bases. This CDR3 is 14 amino acids long. The trim removed 7 bases at V and 3 bases at J, leaving 6 bases unmatched. Germline lookup yields CDR1 SGHKS and CDR2 YYEKEE (reference sequence). DNA for the CDR3: TGTGCCAGCTCCAGGGGGCGAGGCAAAAACATTCAGTACTTC. This gives the protein CASSRGRGKNIQYF.

This clonotype was seen at least ten times. The chain couples TRBV29-1 to TRBJ1-2; D gene unclear. The CDR3 is 13 residues long. Trimming pared 6 bases from V and 7 bases from J, leaving 18 bases between. The germline CDR1 and CDR2 sequences are SQVTM and ANQGSEA. The CDR3 sequence is CSVGSVKGGGYTF. CDR3 sequence (DNA): TGCAGCGTCGGGTCTGTGAAGGGAGGTGGCTACACCTTC. The full variable domain, with the rest looked up from reference TRBV29-1 and TRBJ1-2, is SAVISQKPSRDICQRGTSLTIQCQVDSQVTMMFWYRQQPGQSLTLIATANQGSEATYESGFVIDKFPISRPNLTFSTLTVSNMSPEDSSIYLCSVGSVKGGGYTFGSGTRLTVV.

This clonotype occurred a few times. The chain carries TRBV28 and TRBJ2-7; D could derive from TRBD1 or TRBD2 (5 bases each). The CDR3 spans 16 residues. The V gene's germline CDR1 is MDHEN and CDR2 SYDVKM. Trimming cost V 7 bases and J 0 bases, with 19 bases left between them. The CDR3 DNA reads TGTGCCAGCACCTTAATGAGGGGATGGCCCTCCTACGAGCAGTACTTC. Translating gives CASTLMRGWPSYEQYF. The entire variable domain, with the rest obtained from reference TRBV28 and TRBJ2-7, is as follows: DVKVTQSSRYLVKRTGEKVFLECVQDMDHENMFWYRQDPGLGLRLIYFSYDVKMKEKGDIPEGYSVSREKKERFSLILESASTNQTSMYLCASTLMRGWPSYEQYFGPGTRLTVT.

This clonotype was detected a few times. The chain links TRBV6-1 to TRBJ2-7, with 10 nucleotides matching TRBD2. Germline V gives CDR1 MNHNS, CDR2 SASEGT. V lost 7 bases and J lost 2; bases outside the gene matches: 5. CDR3 size: 14 residues. The CDR3 bases are TGTGCCAGCACCGATAGCGGGGGGCCCTACGAGCAGTACTTC. It encodes CASTDSGGPYEQYF.

This clonotype has only a few counts. The V and J genes are TRBV6-2 or TRBV6-3 and TRBJ2-4, with 9 bases that match TRBD2. The V segment lost 5 bases and the J segment 8 bases; nucleotides outside the gene matches: 7. Germline CDR1 is MNHEY and CDR2 is SVGEGT. This CDR3 spans 14 amino acids. The CDR3 loop is CASSKLGGRDIQYF. Written as DNA, the CDR3 is TGTGCCAGCAGTAAACTAGGCGGGAGGGACATTCAGTACTTC.

At least ten counts were recorded for this clonotype. This chain links TRBV2 with TRBJ2-4; 10 nucleotides line up with TRBD1. The CDR3 has 15 amino acids. Germline V gene data show CDR1 as SNHLY and CDR2 as FYNNEI. J gave up 2 bases and V 6 bases, and 4 bases lay outside the gene matches. The CDR3 DNA reads TGTGCCAGCAGCCGGGACAGGGGACCCAAAAACATTCAGTACTTC. Its protein product is CASSRDRGPKNIQYF.

For this clonotype: A much larger clone differs by one base, so this may be a read error. The V call is TRBV7-2, the J call TRBJ2-2, with D possibly TRBD2 on 6 matching bases. The CDR3 contains 16 residues. Germline V gene data show CDR1 as SGHTA and CDR2 as FQGNSA. Here the CDR3 DNA reads TGTGCCAGCAGCCCCCAGCGGGTGATGAACACCAGGGAGCTGTTTTTT. Its protein product is CASSPQRVMNTRELFF.

This chain uses TRBV12-3 or TRBV12-4 with TRBJ1-2; TRBD1 aligns across 8 bases. Trimming took 7 bases from V and 3 from J; bases not matched to a gene: 10. This CDR3 comprises 15 residues. The CDR3 DNA is TGTGCCAGCACCCCGAGACAGGGGACCCACTATGGCTACACCTTC. Residues: CASTPRQGTHYGYTF.

This clonotype occurred many times. One junction end disagrees with the germline gene, perhaps due to a read error. V and J are TRBV28 and TRBJ1-1, with no clear D. Germline V CDR1 and CDR2: MDHEN, SYDVKM. CDR3 length equals 10 residues. Here the CDR3 reads CASSLLRPVF. Here the CDR3 DNA reads TGTGCCAGCAGTTTATTAAGACCAGTCTTT.

This clonotype has a count of ten or more. The J gene is TRBJ1-4, the V gene TRBV12-3 or TRBV12-4; D may be TRBD1 (5 bases). With 3 bases removed from V and 5 bases from J, the gap between germline ends came to 13 bases. The CDR3 extends over 15 amino acids. The CDR3 sequence is CASSFRSGRNEKLFF. For the CDR3, the DNA is TGTGCCAGCAGTTTTCGGTCAGGGAGGAATGAAAAACTGTTTTTT.

This clonotype has a count of ten or more. The chain is built from TRBV20-1 and TRBJ1-2; the match to TRBD1 covers 8 bases. Trimming took 3 bases from V and 3 from J; bases not matched to a gene: 6. Germline V gives CDR1 DFQATT, CDR2 SNEGSKA (reference sequence). The CDR3 has 14 amino acids. CDR3 amino acids: CSARADRGDYGYTF. Written as DNA, the CDR3 is TGCAGTGCTAGGGCCGACAGGGGAGACTATGGCTACACCTTC.

J is TRBJ1-5 and V is TRBV19, with D maybe TRBD1 (5 bases). Germline V lookup: CDR1 LNHDA, CDR2 SQIVND (reference sequence). CDR3 length equals 13 residues. V lost 1 base to trimming and J lost 7 bases, with 8 bases between them. CDR3 sequence (DNA): TGTGCCAGTAGTATAGCCAGGGCCCAGCCCCAGCATTTT. This sequence encodes CASSIARAQPQHF.

This clonotype was recorded at least ten times. This rearrangement joins TRBV12-3 or TRBV12-4 to TRBJ2-7; weak D call: TRBD1 (6 bases). The CDR3 extends over 16 amino acids. V was trimmed by 11 bases and J by 1 base, leaving 24 bases between them. The CDR3 spells CASRGQPGSGSYEQYF. CDR3 in DNA: TGTGCCTCAAGAGGACAGCCGGGGAGTGGATCCTACGAGCAGTACTTC.

The V and J genes are TRBV28 and TRBJ2-1; either TRBD1 or TRBD2 may supply D (6 bases each). CDR1 is MDHEN and CDR2 is SYDVKM in the germline V gene. The length of the CDR3 is 19 residues. Trimming removed 1 base from V and 4 bases from J, with 23 bases in between. CDR3 region: CASSLLEFRGGKRYNEQFF. CDR3 sequence (DNA): TGTGCCAGCAGTTTATTAGAATTCAGGGGAGGAAAGAGGTACAATGAGCAGTTCTTC.

The chain couples TRBV27 to TRBJ2-1; 14 nucleotides align to TRBD2. The ends lost 5 bases at V and 6 bases at J; junction bases unmatched: 6. The V gene's germline CDR1 is MNHEY and CDR2 SMNVEV (reference sequence). The CDR3 runs 16 residues. CDR3 nucleotides: TGTGCCAGCAGTCCCCCGGGACTAGCGGGAGTCAATGAGCAGTTCTTC. It yields the protein CASSPPGLAGVNEQFF.

This clonotype was seen many times. The chain couples TRBV14 to TRBJ2-7, with 12 bases lining up with TRBD2. The V gene end was trimmed by 4 bases and the J gene end by 3 bases; junction bases not matched to a gene: 7. CDR3 length equals 16 residues. Germline loops: CDR1 SGHDN, CDR2 FVKESK. CDR3 sequence reads: CASSPLLAGGDYEQYF. DNA of the CDR3: TGTGCCAGCAGCCCCCTACTAGCGGGAGGAGACTACGAGCAGTACTTC.

In its sample, this clonotype was seen many times. The rearrangement links TRBV7-6 to TRBJ2-3; unclear D gene. V lost 0 bases to trimming and J lost 2 bases, with 9 bases between them. The germline gives CDR1 SGHVS, CDR2 FNYEAQ. The CDR3 extends over 15 amino acids. DNA of the CDR3: TGTGCCAGCAGCTTAGCTGTAGGCCCCACAGATACGCAGTATTTT. It is translated as CASSLAVGPTDTQYF.

This clonotype was counted at least ten times. The rearrangement links TRBV29-1 to TRBJ2-4, with D hard to call. The germline V gene has CDR1 SQVTM and CDR2 ANQGSEA. Trimming shortened V by 5 bases and J by 10 bases, and 15 bases separated the two germline ends. The CDR3 covers 12 residues. CDR3 region: CSVHHPGGIQYF. The CDR3 bases are TGCAGCGTTCACCACCCGGGCGGTATTCAGTACTTC.

Concerning this clonotype itself: A much larger clone lies a single base off, so this may be a read error. The rearrangement joins TRBV21-1 to TRBJ2-7. TRBV21-1 is noted as a pseudogene. This CDR3 has 16 amino acids. The CDR3 nucleotides read TGTGCCAGCAGCAAAGGCCGTAATAGGGTCAGCTACGAGCAGTACTTC. Translating gives CASSKGRNRVSYEQYF.

In this sample, this clonotype turned up many times. The rearrangement links TRBV12-3 or TRBV12-4 to TRBJ2-7, with D unclear. Trimming removed 7 bases from V and 6 bases from J, with 10 bases in between. The CDR3 runs to 11 residues. The CDR3 DNA sequence: TGTGCCAGCACTTCTCCAGGCGAGCAGTACTTC. Its translation is CASTSPGEQYF.

The rearrangement links TRBV11-2 to TRBJ2-7, with 12 bases that match TRBD2. Germline assignment: CDR1 SGHAT and CDR2 FQNNGV. The CDR3 runs to 19 residues. With 4 bases clipped from V and 3 bases from J, the junction kept 16 bases outside the gene matches. The CDR3 loop is CASSSGTGTSSGRDYEQYF. CDR3 bases: TGTGCCAGCAGCTCTGGGACAGGCACCTCTAGCGGGAGGGACTACGAGCAGTACTTC.